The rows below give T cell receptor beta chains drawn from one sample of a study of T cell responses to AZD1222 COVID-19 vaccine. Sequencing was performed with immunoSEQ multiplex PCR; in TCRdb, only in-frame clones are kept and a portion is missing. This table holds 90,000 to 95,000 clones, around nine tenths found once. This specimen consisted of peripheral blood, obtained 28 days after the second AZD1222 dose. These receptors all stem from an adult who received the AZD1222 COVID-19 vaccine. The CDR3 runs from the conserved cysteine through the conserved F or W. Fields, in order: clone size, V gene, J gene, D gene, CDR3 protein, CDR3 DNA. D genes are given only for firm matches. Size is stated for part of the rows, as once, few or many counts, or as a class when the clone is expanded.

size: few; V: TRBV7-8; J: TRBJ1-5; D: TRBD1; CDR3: CASSFTGAGQPQHF; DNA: TGTGCCAGCAGCTTCACAGGGGCAGGTCAGCCCCAGCATTTT
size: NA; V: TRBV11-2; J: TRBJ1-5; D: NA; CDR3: CASSLDRDQPQHF; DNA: TGTGCCAGCAGCTTAGATCGGGATCAGCCCCAGCATTTT
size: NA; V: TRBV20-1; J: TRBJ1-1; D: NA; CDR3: CSASWAGGIEAFF; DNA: TGCAGTGCTAGTTGGGCCGGGGGGATCGAAGCTTTCTTT
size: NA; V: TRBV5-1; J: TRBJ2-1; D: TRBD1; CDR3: CASSQGTGGNEQFF; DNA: TGCGCCAGCAGCCAAGGGACAGGGGGCAATGAGCAGTTCTTC
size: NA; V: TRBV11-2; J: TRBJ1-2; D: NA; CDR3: CASSRGEYYGYTF; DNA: TGTGCCAGCAGCCGAGGGGAGTACTATGGCTACACCTTC
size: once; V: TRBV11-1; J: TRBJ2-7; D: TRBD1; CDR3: CASSRTGPYEQYF; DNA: TGTGCCAGCAGCCGGACAGGGCCCTACGAGCAGTACTTC
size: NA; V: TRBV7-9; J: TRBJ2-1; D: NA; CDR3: CASSLVEQQFF; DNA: TGTGCCAGCAGCTTAGTGGAGCAACAGTTCTTC
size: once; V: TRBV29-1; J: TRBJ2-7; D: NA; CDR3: CSIATGREQYF; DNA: TGCAGTATAGCGACGGGACGCGAGCAGTACTTC
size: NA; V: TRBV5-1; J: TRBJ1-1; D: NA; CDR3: CASSSLIENTEAFF; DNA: TGCGCCAGCAGCTCCCTAATAGAGAACACTGAAGCTTTCTTT
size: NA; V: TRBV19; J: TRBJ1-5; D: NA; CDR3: CASSYGQNQPQHF; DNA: TGTGCCAGTTCCTATGGACAGAATCAGCCCCAGCATTTT
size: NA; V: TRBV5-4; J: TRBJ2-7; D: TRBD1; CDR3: CASSTRTGTYEQYF; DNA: TGTGCCAGCAGCACTCGGACAGGGACCTACGAGCAGTACTTC
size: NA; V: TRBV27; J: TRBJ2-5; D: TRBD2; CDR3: CASRAGVSRVTQYF; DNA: TGTGCCAGCAGGGCGGGGGTCTCGAGGGTAACCCAGTACTTC
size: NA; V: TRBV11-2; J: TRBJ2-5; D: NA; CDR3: CASSLWGVGQETQYF; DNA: TGTGCCAGCAGCTTATGGGGGGTGGGGCAAGAGACCCAGTACTTC
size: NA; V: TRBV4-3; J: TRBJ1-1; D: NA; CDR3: CASSQDPSGLGTEAFF; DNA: TGCGCCAGCAGCCAAGACCCCTCCGGGCTGGGAACTGAAGCTTTCTTT
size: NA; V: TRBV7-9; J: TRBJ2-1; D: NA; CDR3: CASSLGWASLNEQFF; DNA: TGTGCCAGCAGCTTGGGTTGGGCTAGCTTAAATGAGCAGTTCTTC
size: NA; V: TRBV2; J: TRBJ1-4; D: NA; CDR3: CASSPTRGGANEKLFF; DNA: TGTGCCAGCAGTCCGACGAGAGGGGGTGCTAATGAAAAACTGTTTTTT
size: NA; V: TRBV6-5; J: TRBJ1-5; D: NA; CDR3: CASSYSSENNQPQHF; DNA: TGTGCCAGCAGTTACTCGTCGGAGAACAATCAGCCCCAGCATTTT
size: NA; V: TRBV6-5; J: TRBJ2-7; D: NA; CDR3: CASRPAESSYEQYF; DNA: TGTGCCAGCAGGCCGGCCGAAAGCTCCTACGAGCAGTACTTC
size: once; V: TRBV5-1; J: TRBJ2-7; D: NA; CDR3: CASSSANSYEQYF; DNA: TGCGCCAGCAGCTCCGCGAACTCCTACGAGCAGTACTTC
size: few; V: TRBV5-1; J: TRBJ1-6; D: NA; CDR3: CASSPGQRPGSPLHF; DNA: TGCGCCAGCAGCCCCGGACAGCGCCCAGGGTCACCCCTCCACTTT
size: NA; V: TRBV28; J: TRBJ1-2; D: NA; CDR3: CASSFGDTSNYGYTF; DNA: TGTGCCAGCAGTTTTGGGGACACCTCAAACTATGGCTACACCTTC
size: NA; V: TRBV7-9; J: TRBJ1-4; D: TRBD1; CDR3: CASSLGQGVGEKLFF; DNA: TGTGCCAGCAGCTTAGGACAGGGGGTCGGTGAAAAACTGTTTTTT
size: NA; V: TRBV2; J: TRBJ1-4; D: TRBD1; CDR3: CASSGTGELFF; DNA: TGTGCCAGCAGTGGGACAGGAGAACTGTTTTTT
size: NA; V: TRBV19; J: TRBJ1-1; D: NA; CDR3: CASSFDTEAFF; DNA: TGTGCCAGTAGTTTCGACACTGAAGCTTTCTTT
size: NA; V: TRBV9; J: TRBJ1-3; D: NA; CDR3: CASSPPGSGNTIYF; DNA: TGTGCCAGCAGCCCTCCGGGGTCTGGAAACACCATATATTTT
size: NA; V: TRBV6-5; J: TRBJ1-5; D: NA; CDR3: CASSYSQGIHQPQHF; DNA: TGTGCCAGCAGTTACTCGCAGGGGATCCATCAGCCCCAGCATTTT
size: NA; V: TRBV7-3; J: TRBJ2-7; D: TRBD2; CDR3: CASSLLPSGRASGEQYF; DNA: TGTGCCAGCAGCTTATTGCCTAGCGGGAGGGCCTCGGGGGAGCAGTACTTC
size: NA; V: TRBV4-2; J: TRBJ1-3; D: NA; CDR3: CASSVALGSRNTIYF; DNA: TGTGCCAGCAGCGTAGCCCTGGGGAGCCGAAACACCATATATTTT
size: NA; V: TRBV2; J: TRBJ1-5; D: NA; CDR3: CATTVGPKGQPQHF; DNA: TGTGCCACCACAGTCGGCCCCAAGGGTCAGCCCCAGCATTTT